This T cell receptor (beta chain) derives from a study of blood T cell repertoires in COVID-19. Study background: Collection of acute and convalescent COVID-19 samples took place in the United States, Italy and Spain. PBMCs, B-cell-depleted T cells, or T cells provided the cDNA or gDNA that made up the material.

Participants were placed into cohorts based on the clinical history they reported. V lost 10 bases, J lost 5 bases, and 11 bases stayed unmatched. This CDR3 is built from 14 residues. Looked up from germline, CDR1 is SGHNT and CDR2 is YYREEE (reference sequence). The assay was immunoSEQ multiplex PCR, and TCRdb's table has in-frame clones only and misses some. The sample gives roughly 250,000 clones, about 85% of which show up once; under 6.5% is in the top ten. This receptor was taken from a woman aged 25 to 39 with acute COVID-19. What was sequenced was PBMCs or T cells enriched from blood (not recorded which). V usage is TRBV5-4 and J usage is TRBJ2-2, with 7 bases identical to TRBD2. CDR3 DNA: TGTGCCGCTACGGCAGCGGGGTCGACCGGGGAGCTGTTTTTT. Encoded protein: CAATAAGSTGELFF.